These T cell receptor beta chains were read from a single sample in a study of T cell clones after liver transplantation. The method was immunoSEQ multiplex PCR; TCRdb's version includes in-frame clones alone and lacks a portion of them. The sample shows 50,000 to 60,000 clones, less than 75% of them seen only once. Material: CD4+ T cells from blood, obtained at the 22-month timepoint. Every receptor here comes from a human patient who received a liver transplant. The graft donor may have given rise to some T cells. CDR3s include the opening cysteine and the closing phenylalanine or tryptophan. Each record gives: CDR3 protein, J gene, V gene.

CASSLGTRMGQETQYF TRBJ2-5 TRBV7-3
CASLQKRADRAQLFF TRBJ1-4 TRBV19
CASSEDNTGELFF TRBJ2-2 TRBV10-1
CASSIGTSGGNFQETQYF TRBJ2-5 TRBV9
CASSYGVNVPLHF TRBJ1-6 TRBV6-6
CASSRQLGSTNEKLFF TRBJ1-4 TRBV27
CASRREEGTDTQYF TRBJ2-3 TRBV18
CASSGTALNYGYTF TRBJ1-2 TRBV6-1
CASSYIGGSGNTIYF TRBJ1-3 TRBV6-6
CASSISDYPSTDTQYF TRBJ2-3 TRBV27
CASSQRTVRDEQYF TRBJ2-7 TRBV6-5
CASSWTGSGNTIYF TRBJ1-3 TRBV5-4
CASSLVREQFF TRBJ2-1 TRBV5-7
CASSPLVGGGGEKLFF TRBJ1-4 TRBV7-6
CASSRGGTGVYEQYF TRBJ2-7 TRBV27
CAGHRGFDYGYTF TRBJ1-2 TRBV30
CASSLGTVGNTIYF TRBJ1-3 TRBV7-2
CASSLDGEGYTF TRBJ1-2 TRBV5-4
CASRVWTDSYEQYF TRBJ2-7 TRBV6-5
CASSLGQGGVETQYF TRBJ2-5 TRBV5-1
CASSVAAGANYGYTF TRBJ1-2 TRBV9
CASSLRGSHEKLFF TRBJ1-4 TRBV18
CASRGVWNTGELFF TRBJ2-2 TRBV6-4
CASSFKRGGTDTQYF TRBJ2-3 TRBV7-9
CASSPGGANQPQHF TRBJ1-5 TRBV7-3
CASSLSLYRGRRAGELFF TRBJ2-2 TRBV27
CASRAGGINTEAFF TRBJ1-1 TRBV27
CASSLSASGDQETQYF TRBJ2-5 TRBV5-4
CASESGGDEQYF TRBJ2-7 TRBV28
CASSVVADTQYF TRBJ2-3 TRBV9
CASSSNRGEQFF TRBJ2-1 TRBV5-4
CASSDSLNTEAFF TRBJ1-1 TRBV6-4
CASSPRLYSGNTIYF TRBJ1-3 TRBV4-2
CASSETGERQPQHF TRBJ1-5 TRBV2